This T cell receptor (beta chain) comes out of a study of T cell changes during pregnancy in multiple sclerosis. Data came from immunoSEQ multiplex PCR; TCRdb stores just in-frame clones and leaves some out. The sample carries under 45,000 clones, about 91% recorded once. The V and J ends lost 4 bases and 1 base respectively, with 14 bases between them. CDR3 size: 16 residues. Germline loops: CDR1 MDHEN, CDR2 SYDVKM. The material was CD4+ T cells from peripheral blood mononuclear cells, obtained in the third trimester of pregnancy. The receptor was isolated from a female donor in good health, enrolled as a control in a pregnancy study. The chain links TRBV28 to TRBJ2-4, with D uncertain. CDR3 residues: CASSSFAGFAKNIQYF. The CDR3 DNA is TGTGCCAGCAGTTCATTTGCAGGATTTGCCAAAAACATTCAGTACTTC. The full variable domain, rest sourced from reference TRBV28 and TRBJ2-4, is DVKVTQSSRYLVKRTGEKVFLECVQDMDHENMFWYRQDPGLGLRLIYFSYDVKMKEKGDIPEGYSVSREKKERFSLILESASTNQTSMYLCASSSFAGFAKNIQYFGAGTRLSVL.